What follows are 4 T cell receptor beta chains derived from one specimen sequenced in a study of molecular identifiers for immune sequencing clone quantification. TCRdb reprocessed the PCR reads via MiXCR and lists one record per CDR3 protein. This table has about 98,000 distinct CDR3 sequences, about 32% appearing once. The sample consisted of naive CD8+ T cells from blood, with Jurkat cell RNA spiked in. Noted subset: FACS-sorted CD8+CD4-CCR7+CD45RA+ naive T cells. The receptors derive from a human donor in good health. Some libraries in this study had Jurkat cell RNA spiked in.

CDR3: CASSQTQGAGNTIYF. CDR3 nucleotide sequence: TGCGCCAGCAGCCAAACCCAGGGGGCTGGAAACACCATATATTTT. V usage is TRBV4-3 and J usage is TRBJ1-3; TRBD1 aligns across 7 bases. The CDR3 contains 15 residues. Trimming removed 2 bases from V and 2 bases from J; junction bases left unmatched: 3. CDR1 is LGHNA and CDR2 is YSLEER in the germline V gene.

This clonotype was seen more than once but under ten times. The chain combines TRBV4-3 with TRBJ1-3, with D possibly being TRBD1 (5 bases). In germline, CDR1 is LGHNA, CDR2 YSLEER. The V end was cut by 3 bases, the J end by 0 bases, with 9 bases between. The CDR3 consists of 15 residues. The CDR3 nucleotides read TGCGCCAGCAGCCAGGGGACTTTCTCTGGAAACACCATATATTTT. Protein sequence: CASSQGTFSGNTIYF.

With respect to this clonotype: A much bigger clone sits one base away, suggesting this may be a read error. The rearrangement links TRBV7-2 to TRBJ2-1; D could derive from TRBD1 or TRBD2 (5 bases each). In germline, CDR1 is SGHTA, CDR2 FQGNSA. The CDR3 has 15 amino acids. V was clipped by 1 base and J by 6 bases, with 13 bases between them. The CDR3 here is CASSLGGLAFNEQFF. The DNA of the CDR3 is TGTGCCAGCAGCTTAGGGGGCCTAGCTTTCAATGAGCAGTTCTTC.

This rearrangement joins TRBV10-2 to TRBJ2-7; 8 bases align to TRBD1. The length of the CDR3 is 14 residues. The V gene end was trimmed by 6 bases and the J gene end by 2 bases; junction bases not matched to a gene: 6. The germline V gene has CDR1 WSHSY and CDR2 SAAADI. The CDR3 DNA reads TGCGCCAGCAGCCTGAGGGGACAGGCCTACGAGCAGTACTTC. This gives the protein CASSLRGQAYEQYF.